Below, 19 T cell receptor beta chains from the same sample are listed, as sequenced in a study of a mutant IDH1 vaccine in newly diagnosed glioma. Clones were sequenced by immunoSEQ multiplex PCR, and TCRdb holds only the in-frame ones, with some missing. Here the sample spans around 65,000 clones, around 83% being singletons. Their recognized antigens are unknown. The time point is: week 47, end of study. Vaccine doses each comprised 300 ug of mutant IDH1 20-mer peptide, with topical imiquimod. Sequencing was performed on PBMCs, taken from a glioma patient whose treatment included an IDH1 peptide vaccine. These receptors were collected from a man between 25 and 39 years old with glioma.

The CDR3 DNA reads TGTGCCAGCAGTTACTCGACAGGGAGCTCCTACGAGCAGTACTTC. Its translation is CASSYSTGSSYEQYF. The chain carries TRBV6-5 and TRBJ2-7, with 7 positions matching TRBD1. This CDR3 spans 15 amino acids. Germline CDR1 and CDR2: MNHEY and SVGAGI. With V trimmed by 0 bases and J by 0 bases, 2 bases remained unmatched.

The chain combines TRBV6-5 with TRBJ1-6; perhaps TRBD1 as D (6 bases). The CDR3 is made up of 14 amino acids. Germline CDR1 and CDR2: MNHEY and SVGAGI. The V end was cut by 7 bases, the J end by 9 bases, with 16 bases between. CDR3 protein: CASTLRKQGSPLHF. DNA of the CDR3: TGTGCCAGCACCTTACGCAAACAGGGTTCACCCCTCCACTTT.

J is TRBJ1-5 and V is TRBV9; 7 bases are shared with TRBD1. The germline V gene encodes CDR1 SGDLS and CDR2 YYNGEE. V lost 0 bases to trimming and J lost 7 bases; unmatched junction nucleotides: 7. CDR3 length equals 15 residues. The CDR3 coding sequence is TGTGCCAGCAGCGTAGGTGAGGGGGCGGGACAGCCCCAGCATTTT. Protein product: CASSVGEGAGQPQHF.

This sequence joins TRBV7-9 and TRBJ2-3; D possibly corresponds to TRBD1 (5 bases). Looked up from germline, CDR1 is SEHNR and CDR2 is FQNEAQ (reference sequence). CDR3 length equals 16 residues. The V gene lost 2 bases and the J gene lost 2 bases, with 14 bases spanning the gap. The CDR3, as DNA: TGTGCCAGCAGCTTAATACGAGACAGAGACACAGATACGCAGTATTTT. This gives the protein CASSLIRDRDTDTQYF.

In this sample, this clone turned up a few times. The gene calls are TRBV29-1 and TRBJ1-6; weak D call: TRBD1 (6 bases). The V gene's germline CDR1 is SQVTM and CDR2 ANQGSEA. V was pared by 4 bases and J by 10 bases, with 14 bases between. The CDR3 runs 13 residues. CDR3: CSVAQGIMSPLHF. CDR3 in DNA: TGCAGCGTTGCACAGGGAATAATGTCACCCCTCCACTTT. Complete variable domain (other parts from reference TRBV29-1 and TRBJ1-6): SAVISQKPSRDICQRGTSLTIQCQVDSQVTMMFWYRQQPGQSLTLIATANQGSEATYESGFVIDKFPISRPNLTFSTLTVSNMSPEDSSIYLCSVAQGIMSPLHFGNGTRLTVT.

This chain connects TRBV11-3 to TRBJ2-6; D ambiguous. V lost 5 bases to trimming and J lost 0 bases, with 5 bases between them. The CDR3 extends over 14 amino acids. Germline V gives CDR1 SGHNT, CDR2 YENEEA. CDR3 nucleotide sequence: TGTGCCAGCAGCCGCTACTCTGGGGCCAACGTCCTGACTTTC. Encoded protein: CASSRYSGANVLTF.

V is TRBV4-1 and J is TRBJ2-1, with 12 nucleotides matching TRBD2. The CDR3 spans 16 residues. Germline assignment: CDR1 MGHRA and CDR2 YSYEKL. Unmatched junction bases numbered 7, after V lost 3 bases and J lost 7 bases. CDR3 in amino acids: CASSHLTSGGMNEQFF. Here the CDR3 DNA reads TGCGCCAGCAGCCACCTCACTAGCGGGGGGATGAATGAGCAGTTCTTC.

The chain joins TRBV6-6 to TRBJ2-3, with TRBD1 identical over 9 bases. J was trimmed by 6 bases and V by 11 bases; bases with no gene match: 9. Germline CDR1 is MNHNY and CDR2 is SVGAGI (reference sequence). The CDR3 totals 13 residues. The CDR3 protein is CASWDREGDTQYF. The CDR3 DNA is TGTGCCTCCTGGGACAGGGAAGGGGATACGCAGTATTTT.

The gene calls are TRBV15 and TRBJ2-7, with 7 bases identical to TRBD1. V was pared by 0 bases and J by 2 bases, with 10 bases of the junction left unmatched. The CDR3 covers 17 residues. Germline V CDR1 and CDR2: LNHNV, YYDKDF (reference sequence). The CDR3 region has the DNA TGTGCCACCAGCAGAGATCGGGGAGACAGGGCGACCTACGAGCAGTACTTC. This encodes CATSRDRGDRATYEQYF.

The V call is TRBV5-6, the J call TRBJ1-4; D gene ambiguous. Germline assignment: CDR1 SGHDT and CDR2 YYEEEE. Trimming cost V 2 bases and J 4 bases, with 6 bases left between them. This CDR3 contains 13 residues. CDR3 amino acids: CASSFQFNEKLFF. The CDR3 DNA reads TGTGCCAGCAGCTTCCAGTTTAATGAAAAACTGTTTTTT.

This clone was observed once. V is TRBV5-1 and J is TRBJ2-1, with 10 bases aligning to TRBD1. Germline V gene data show CDR1 as SGHRS and CDR2 as YFSETQ. V was pared by 6 bases and J by 6 bases, with 3 bases of the junction left unmatched. This CDR3 comprises 13 residues. CDR3 sequence (DNA): TGCGCCAGCAACGACAGGGGGCCCAATGAGCAGTTCTTC. Protein sequence: CASNDRGPNEQFF.

This sequence joins TRBV6-1 and TRBJ2-5, with 8 bases identical to TRBD2. Per the germline V gene, CDR1 is MNHNS and CDR2 is SASEGT. V shed 8 bases and J 5 bases; nucleotides not matched to a gene: 7. This CDR3 spans 13 amino acids. CDR3 coding DNA: TGTGCCAGCGGGACTAGGGGTGGGGAGACCCAGTACTTC. Its translation: CASGTRGGETQYF.

The rearrangement links TRBV11-2 to TRBJ2-2, with D perhaps TRBD1 or TRBD2 (5 bases each). V dropped 5 bases and J dropped 1 base, with 11 bases sitting between them. The CDR3 length is 15 residues. Per germline, CDR1 SGHAT and CDR2 FQNNGV. CDR3 region: CASSPRGLNTGELFF. CDR3 DNA: TGTGCCAGCAGCCCACGGGGCCTGAACACCGGGGAGCTGTTTTTT.

The rearrangement joins TRBV19 to TRBJ1-1; maybe TRBD1 (6 bases). The CDR3 has 13 residues. CDR1 and CDR2 from the germline V gene are LNHDA and SQIVND (reference sequence). V gave up 5 bases and J gave up 10 bases, with 17 bases separating them. CDR3 in DNA: TGTGCCAGTAGTCCCGAAGGTAGGGGGAGAGCTTTCTTT. Protein: CASSPEGRGRAFF.

The chain combines TRBV6-6 with TRBJ1-1; maybe TRBD1 (6 bases). The CDR3 spans 12 residues. CDR1 is MNHNY and CDR2 is SVGAGI in the germline V gene (reference sequence). V was trimmed by 5 bases and J by 7 bases, leaving 11 bases between them. The CDR3 loop reads CASSRTGNEAFF. Here the CDR3 DNA reads TGTGCCAGCAGTCGAACAGGGAATGAAGCTTTCTTT.

CDR3 in amino acids: CASSPLPGSGGGGYTF. The CDR3 DNA reads TGTGCCAGCTCACCCCTCCCGGGGTCCGGAGGTGGTGGCTACACCTTC. V gene TRBV18 combines with J gene TRBJ1-2, with unresolved D. Trimming took off 3 bases at V and 7 bases at J, with 21 bases between the two ends. This CDR3 has 16 amino acids. Germline CDR1 and CDR2: KGHSH and LQKENI.

The chain uses TRBV4-2 and TRBJ2-7; 9 positions match TRBD2. The germline gives CDR1 LGHNA, CDR2 YNFKEQ. Unmatched junction bases numbered 8, after V lost 2 bases and J lost 9 bases. This CDR3 has 14 amino acids. Written as DNA, the CDR3 is TGTGCCAGCAGCCAACTGGCGGGGGGGCGAGGGCAGTACTTC. Translating gives CASSQLAGGRGQYF.

The chain uses TRBV4-1 and TRBJ2-7; 7 bases fit TRBD2. V shed 2 bases, J shed 4 bases, and the junction held 5 bases outside the gene matches. This CDR3 region has 14 residues. Germline-derived CDR1 and CDR2 are MGHRA and YSYEKL. In DNA form, the CDR3 reads TGCGCCAGCAGCCAAATAGCGGGTGCGTACGAGCAGTACTTC. This gives the protein CASSQIAGAYEQYF.

This chain uses TRBV27 with TRBJ2-3; a weak D match, TRBD2 (5 bases). The CDR3 is made up of 13 amino acids. The V gene's germline CDR1 is MNHEY and CDR2 SMNVEV (reference sequence). V was pared by 6 bases and J by 1 base, with 8 bases between. The chain's CDR3 is CASREGGTDTQYF. CDR3 nucleotide sequence: TGTGCCAGCAGAGAGGGCGGCACAGATACGCAGTATTTT.